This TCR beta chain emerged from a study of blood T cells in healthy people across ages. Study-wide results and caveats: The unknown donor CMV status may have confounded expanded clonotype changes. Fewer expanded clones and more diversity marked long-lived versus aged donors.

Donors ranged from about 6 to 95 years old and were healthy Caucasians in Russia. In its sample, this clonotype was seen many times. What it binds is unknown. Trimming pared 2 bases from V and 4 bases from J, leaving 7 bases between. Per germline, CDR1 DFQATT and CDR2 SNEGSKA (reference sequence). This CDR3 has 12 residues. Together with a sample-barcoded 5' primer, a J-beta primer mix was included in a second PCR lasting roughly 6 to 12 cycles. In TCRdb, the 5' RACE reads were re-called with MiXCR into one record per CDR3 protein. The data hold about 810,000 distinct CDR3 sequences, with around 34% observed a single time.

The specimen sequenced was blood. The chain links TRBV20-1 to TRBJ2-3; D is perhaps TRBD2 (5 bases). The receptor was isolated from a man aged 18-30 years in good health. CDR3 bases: TGCAGTGCTAGACAGAGGGCAGATACGCAGTATTTT. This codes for CSARQRADTQYF.